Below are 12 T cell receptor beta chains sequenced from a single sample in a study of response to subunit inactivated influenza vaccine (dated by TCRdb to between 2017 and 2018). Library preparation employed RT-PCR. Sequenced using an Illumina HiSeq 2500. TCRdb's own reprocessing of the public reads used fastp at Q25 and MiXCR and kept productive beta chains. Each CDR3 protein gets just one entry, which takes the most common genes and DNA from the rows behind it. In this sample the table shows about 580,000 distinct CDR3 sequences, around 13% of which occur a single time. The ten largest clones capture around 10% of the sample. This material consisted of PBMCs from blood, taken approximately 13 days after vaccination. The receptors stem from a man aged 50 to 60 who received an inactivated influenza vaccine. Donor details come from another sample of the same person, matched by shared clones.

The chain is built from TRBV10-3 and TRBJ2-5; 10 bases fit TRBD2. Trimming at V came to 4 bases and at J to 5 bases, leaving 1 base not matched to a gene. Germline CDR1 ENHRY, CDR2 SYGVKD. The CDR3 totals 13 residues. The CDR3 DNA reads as TGTGCCATCAGTGGGGGACTAGCGGAGACCCAGTACTTC. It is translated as CAISGGLAETQYF.

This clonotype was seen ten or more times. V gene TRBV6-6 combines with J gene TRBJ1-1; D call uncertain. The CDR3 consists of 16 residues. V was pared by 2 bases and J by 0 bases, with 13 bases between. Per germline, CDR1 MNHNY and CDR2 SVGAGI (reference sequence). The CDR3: CASSYLPHGMNTEAFF. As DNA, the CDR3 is TGTGCCAGCAGTTACCTGCCACATGGAATGAACACTGAAGCTTTCTTT.

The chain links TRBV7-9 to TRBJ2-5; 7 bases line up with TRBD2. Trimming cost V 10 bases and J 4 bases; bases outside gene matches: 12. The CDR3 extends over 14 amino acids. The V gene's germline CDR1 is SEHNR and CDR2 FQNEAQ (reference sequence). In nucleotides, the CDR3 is TGTGCCACGTCAGCGGGACGAGGAGGAGAGACCCAGTACTTC. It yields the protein CATSAGRGGETQYF. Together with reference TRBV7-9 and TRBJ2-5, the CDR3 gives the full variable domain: DTGVSQNPRHKITKRGQNVTFRCDPISEHNRLYWYRQTLGQGPEFLTYFQNEAQLEKSRLLSDRFSAERPKGSFSTLEIQRTEQGDSAMYLCATSAGRGGETQYFGPGTRLLVL.

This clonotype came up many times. Here the CDR3 reads CSAKEWAANTGELFF. In DNA form, the CDR3 reads TGCAGTGCTAAGGAATGGGCGGCGAACACCGGGGAGCTGTTTTTT. This sequence joins TRBV20-1 and TRBJ2-2; D is unresolved. CDR3 length: 15 residues. Germline V gene sequence: CDR1 DFQATT, CDR2 SNEGSKA (reference sequence). V shed 4 bases and J shed 0 bases, with 12 bases lying between them.

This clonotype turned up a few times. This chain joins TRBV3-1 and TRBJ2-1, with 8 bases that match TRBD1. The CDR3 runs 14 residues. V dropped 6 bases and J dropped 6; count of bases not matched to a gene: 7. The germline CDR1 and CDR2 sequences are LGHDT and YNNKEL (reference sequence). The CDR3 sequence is CASRQGGGSNEQFF. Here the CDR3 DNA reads TGTGCCAGCAGACAGGGGGGAGGTTCCAATGAGCAGTTCTTC.

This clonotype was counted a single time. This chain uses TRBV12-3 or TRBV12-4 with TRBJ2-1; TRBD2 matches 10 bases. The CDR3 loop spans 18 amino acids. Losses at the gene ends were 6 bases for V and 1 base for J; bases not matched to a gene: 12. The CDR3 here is CASRESSGGPGSYNEQFF. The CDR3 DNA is TGTGCCAGCAGAGAAAGTAGCGGGGGGCCGGGTTCCTACAATGAGCAGTTCTTC.

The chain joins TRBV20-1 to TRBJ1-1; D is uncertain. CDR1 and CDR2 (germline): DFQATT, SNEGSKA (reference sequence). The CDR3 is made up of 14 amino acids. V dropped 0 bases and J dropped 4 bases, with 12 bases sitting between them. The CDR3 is CSARDLAGPTEAFF. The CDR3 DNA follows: TGCAGTGCTAGAGATCTCGCAGGACCCACTGAAGCTTTCTTT.

The CDR3 protein is CASSLVTSENIQYF. The CDR3 bases are TGTGCCAGCAGCTTGGTGACTAGTGAGAACATTCAGTACTTC. The chain has TRBV5-6 and TRBJ2-4; maybe TRBD2 (6 bases). Trimming left V 0 bases short and J 7 bases short, with 11 bases between. Per the germline V gene, CDR1 is SGHDT and CDR2 is YYEEEE. This CDR3 contains 14 residues.

The CDR3 region is CASSLGRTTYGYTF. The CDR3 region has the DNA TGCGCCAGCAGCTTGGGCCGGACTACCTATGGCTACACCTTC. The chain couples TRBV5-1 to TRBJ1-2; no definite D call. V lost 0 bases and J lost 4, with 10 bases in between. The CDR3 has 14 amino acids. Germline V lookup: CDR1 SGHRS, CDR2 YFSETQ. Full variable domain (remainder filled in from reference TRBV5-1 and TRBJ1-2): KAGVTQTPRYLIKTRGQQVTLSCSPISGHRSVSWYQQTPGQGLQFLFEYFSETQRNKGNFPGRFSGRQFSNSRSEMNVSTLELGDSALYLCASSLGRTTYGYTFGSGTRLTVV.

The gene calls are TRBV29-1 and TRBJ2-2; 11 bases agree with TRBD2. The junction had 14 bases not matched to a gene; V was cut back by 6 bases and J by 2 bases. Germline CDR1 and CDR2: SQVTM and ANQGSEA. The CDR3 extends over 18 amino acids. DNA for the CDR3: TGCAGCGTCACCCTAGCGGGAGGTCGAGCCCTCAACACCGGGGAGCTGTTTTTT. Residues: CSVTLAGGRALNTGELFF.

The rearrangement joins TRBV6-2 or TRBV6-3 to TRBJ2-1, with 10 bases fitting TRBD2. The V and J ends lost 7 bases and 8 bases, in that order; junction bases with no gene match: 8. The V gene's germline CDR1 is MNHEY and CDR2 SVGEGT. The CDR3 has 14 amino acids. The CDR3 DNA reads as TGTGCCAGCACGCCGGCTAGCGGGAGCTATGAGCAGTTCTTC. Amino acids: CASTPASGSYEQFF.

CDR3 DNA sequence: TGTGCCAGCAGCATCCGGGACAGGGGATCCTACAATGAGCAGTTCTTC. It encodes CASSIRDRGSYNEQFF. The genes are TRBV7-9 and TRBJ2-1, with 10 bases lining up with TRBD1. In germline, CDR1 is SEHNR, CDR2 FQNEAQ (reference sequence). V shed 5 bases, J shed 1 base, and the junction held 5 bases outside the gene matches. This CDR3 is built from 16 residues. Complete variable domain (other parts from reference TRBV7-9 and TRBJ2-1): DTGVSQNPRHKITKRGQNVTFRCDPISEHNRLYWYRQTLGQGPEFLTYFQNEAQLEKSRLLSDRFSAERPKGSFSTLEIQRTEQGDSAMYLCASSIRDRGSYNEQFFGPGTRLTVL.